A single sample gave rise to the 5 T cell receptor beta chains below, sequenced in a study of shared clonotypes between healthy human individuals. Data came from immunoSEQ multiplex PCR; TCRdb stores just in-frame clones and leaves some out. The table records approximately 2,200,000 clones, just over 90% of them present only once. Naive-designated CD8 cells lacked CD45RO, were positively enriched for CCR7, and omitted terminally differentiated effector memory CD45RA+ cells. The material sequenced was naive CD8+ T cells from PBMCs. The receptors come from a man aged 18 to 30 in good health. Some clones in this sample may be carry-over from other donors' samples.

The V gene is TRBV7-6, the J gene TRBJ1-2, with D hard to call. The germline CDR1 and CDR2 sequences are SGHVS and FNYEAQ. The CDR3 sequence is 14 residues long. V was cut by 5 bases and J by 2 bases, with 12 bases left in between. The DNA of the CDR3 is TGTGCCAGCAGCCCGGCGGATCTCAACTATGGCTACACCTTC. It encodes CASSPADLNYGYTF.

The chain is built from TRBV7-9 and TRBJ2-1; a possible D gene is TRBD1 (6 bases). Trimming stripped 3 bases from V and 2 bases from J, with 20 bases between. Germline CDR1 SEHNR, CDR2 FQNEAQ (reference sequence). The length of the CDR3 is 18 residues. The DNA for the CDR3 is TGTGCCAGCAGCTTCTCCCTGACCGGGACACGGGCCTACAATGAGCAGTTCTTC. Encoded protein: CASSFSLTGTRAYNEQFF.

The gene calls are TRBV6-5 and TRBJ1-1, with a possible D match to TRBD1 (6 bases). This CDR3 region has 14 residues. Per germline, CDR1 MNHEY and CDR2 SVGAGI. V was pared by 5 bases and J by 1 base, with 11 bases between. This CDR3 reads CASSLSQGNTEAFF. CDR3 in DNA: TGTGCCAGCAGTCTCTCACAGGGGAACACTGAAGCTTTCTTT.

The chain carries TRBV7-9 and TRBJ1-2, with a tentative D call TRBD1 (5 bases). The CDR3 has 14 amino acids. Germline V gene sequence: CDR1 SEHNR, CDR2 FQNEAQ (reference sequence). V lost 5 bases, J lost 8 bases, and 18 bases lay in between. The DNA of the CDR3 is TGTGCCAGCAGCCCGGGACTTGGGCCGGCCGGCTACACCTTC. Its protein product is CASSPGLGPAGYTF.

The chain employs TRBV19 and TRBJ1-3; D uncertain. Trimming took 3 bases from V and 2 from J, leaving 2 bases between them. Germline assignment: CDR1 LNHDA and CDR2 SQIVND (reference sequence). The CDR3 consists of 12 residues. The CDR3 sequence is CASSMTGNTIYF. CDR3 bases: TGTGCCAGTAGTATGACTGGAAACACCATATATTTT. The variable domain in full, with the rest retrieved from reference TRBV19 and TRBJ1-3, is DGGITQSPKYLFRKEGQNVTLSCEQNLNHDAMYWYRQDPGQGLRLIYYSQIVNDFQKGDIAEGYSVSREKKESFPLTVTSAQKNPTAFYLCASSMTGNTIYFGEGSWLTVV.